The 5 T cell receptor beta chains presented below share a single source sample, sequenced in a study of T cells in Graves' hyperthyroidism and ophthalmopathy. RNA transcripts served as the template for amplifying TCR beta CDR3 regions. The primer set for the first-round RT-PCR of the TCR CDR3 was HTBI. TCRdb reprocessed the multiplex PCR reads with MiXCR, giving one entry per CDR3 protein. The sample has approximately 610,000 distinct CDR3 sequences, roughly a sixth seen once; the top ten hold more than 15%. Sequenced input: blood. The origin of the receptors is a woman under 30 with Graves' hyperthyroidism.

CDR3 nucleotides: TGTGCCAGCAGCCTTCAGACTAGCGGGAGTACCCCAGATACGCAGTATTTT. Its protein product is CASSLQTSGSTPDTQYF. This sequence joins TRBV9 and TRBJ2-3; TRBD2 aligns across 12 bases. V was pared by 4 bases and J by 4 bases, with 10 bases of the junction left unmatched. Per germline, CDR1 SGDLS and CDR2 YYNGEE. The CDR3 loop spans 17 amino acids.

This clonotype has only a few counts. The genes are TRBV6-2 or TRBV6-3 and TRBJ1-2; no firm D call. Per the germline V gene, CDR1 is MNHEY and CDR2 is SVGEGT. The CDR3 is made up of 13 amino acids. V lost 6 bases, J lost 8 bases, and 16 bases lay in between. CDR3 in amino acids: CASRTTHGRGYTF. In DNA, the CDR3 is TGTGCCAGCAGGACCACCCATGGACGAGGCTACACCTTC.

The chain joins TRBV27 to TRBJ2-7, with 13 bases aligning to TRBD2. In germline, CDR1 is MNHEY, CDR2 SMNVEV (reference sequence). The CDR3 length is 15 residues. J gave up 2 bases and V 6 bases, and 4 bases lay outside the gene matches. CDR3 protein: CASRKGLAGPYEQYF. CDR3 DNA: TGTGCCAGCAGGAAGGGACTAGCGGGGCCCTACGAGCAGTACTTC.

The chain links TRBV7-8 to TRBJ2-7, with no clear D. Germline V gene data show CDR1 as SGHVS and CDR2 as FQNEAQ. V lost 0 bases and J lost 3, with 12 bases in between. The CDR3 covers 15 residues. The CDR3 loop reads CASSLAPGVGYEQYF. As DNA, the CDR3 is TGTGCCAGCAGCTTAGCCCCAGGTGTGGGCTACGAGCAGTACTTC.

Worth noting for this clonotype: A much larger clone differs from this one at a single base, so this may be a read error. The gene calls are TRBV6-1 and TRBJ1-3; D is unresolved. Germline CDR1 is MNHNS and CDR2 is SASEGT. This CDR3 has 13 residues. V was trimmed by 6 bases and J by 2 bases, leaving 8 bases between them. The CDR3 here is CASRRSTGNTIYF. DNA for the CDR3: TGTGCCAGCAGAAGGAGTACTGGAAACACCATATATTTT.